The 11 T cell receptor beta chains given below trace back to one sample, sequenced in a study of cytomegalovirus exposure and HLA in healthy donors. The PCR ran on 60 Vbeta and 13 Jbeta primers. The method was immunoSEQ multiplex PCR; TCRdb's version includes in-frame clones alone and lacks a portion of them. The sample table includes 80,000 or so clones. Sequences were obtained from PBMCs. The receptors stem from a woman aged 30 to 39 in good health and CMV-seronegative.

The J gene is TRBJ2-7, the V gene TRBV30, with TRBD1 matching 9 bases. CDR1 is GTSNPN and CDR2 is SVGIG in the germline V gene (reference sequence). V lost 0 bases, J lost 2 bases, and 8 bases stayed unmatched. The CDR3 is 16 amino acids. In DNA, the CDR3 is TGTGCCTGGAGTGTACCGGGACAGGGATTCGCCTACGAGCAGTACTTC. This gives the protein CAWSVPGQGFAYEQYF.

The J gene is TRBJ1-1, the V gene TRBV6-1, with D possibly being TRBD1 (6 bases). The CDR3 extends over 14 amino acids. V was trimmed by 3 bases and J by 3 bases, leaving 11 bases between them. Germline V gene data show CDR1 as MNHNS and CDR2 as SASEGT. The CDR3 here is CASSDGQLDTEAFF. The CDR3 nucleotides read TGTGCCAGCAGTGACGGACAGTTAGACACTGAAGCTTTCTTT.

The V gene is TRBV25-1, the J gene TRBJ1-6, with TRBD1 matching over 7 bases. With V trimmed by 6 bases and J by 5 bases, 1 base remained unmatched. CDR1 and CDR2 from the germline V gene are MGHDK and SYGVNS. The CDR3 has 13 residues. The CDR3, as DNA: TGTGCCAGCAGGGGACAGCATAATTCACCCCTCCACTTT. It yields the protein CASRGQHNSPLHF. The whole variable domain, filled in from reference TRBV25-1 and TRBJ1-6, reads EADIYQTPRYLVIGTGKKITLECSQTMGHDKMYWYQQDPGMELHLIHYSYGVNSTEKGDLSSESTVSRIRTEHFPLTLESARPSHTSQYLCASRGQHNSPLHFGNGTRLTVT.

The genes are TRBV13 and TRBJ2-3, with 14 nucleotides matching TRBD2. V shed 5 bases, J shed 6 bases, and the junction held 7 bases outside the gene matches. Germline CDR1 is PRHDT and CDR2 is FYEKMQ (reference sequence). This CDR3 spans 16 amino acids. CDR3 sequence (DNA): TGTGCCAGCAGCACGCAGACTAGCGGGGGGGAGGATACGCAGTATTTT. This gives the protein CASSTQTSGGEDTQYF.

The gene calls are TRBV5-1 and TRBJ2-7; 9 bases align to TRBD2. V lost 5 bases, J lost 2 bases, and 8 bases stayed unmatched. This CDR3 spans 15 amino acids. Germline CDR1 and CDR2: SGHRS and YFSETQ. DNA of the CDR3: TGCGCCAGCAGGCCCGCTAGCGGGGTCACCTACGAGCAGTACTTC. It specifies CASRPASGVTYEQYF.

The V gene is TRBV7-9, the J gene TRBJ2-7; D unresolved. V lost 1 base and J 3 bases, leaving 7 bases between the germline ends. This CDR3 region has 13 residues. Germline values: CDR1 SEHNR, CDR2 FQNEAQ (reference sequence). The CDR3 protein is CASSLEPGYEQYF. Here the CDR3 DNA reads TGTGCCAGCAGCTTAGAGCCGGGCTACGAGCAGTACTTC.

The genes are TRBV5-6 and TRBJ1-1; tentatively, D is TRBD1 (5 bases). The V end was cut by 0 bases, the J end by 3 bases, with 6 bases between. The germline V gene has CDR1 SGHDT and CDR2 YYEEEE. The CDR3 has 13 amino acids. The CDR3 sequence: CASSLGGDTEAFF. The CDR3 nucleotides read TGTGCCAGCAGCTTGGGGGGGGACACTGAAGCTTTCTTT.

The gene calls are TRBV11-2 and TRBJ1-1; TRBD1 is a possible D gene (5 bases). This CDR3 spans 15 amino acids. V was pared by 0 bases and J by 4 bases, with 12 bases between. Germline V gene sequence: CDR1 SGHAT, CDR2 FQNNGV. The DNA for the CDR3 is TGTGCCAGCAGCTTAGATTTGGGGGGGACCACTGAAGCTTTCTTT. This gives the protein CASSLDLGGTTEAFF.

The rearrangement uses TRBV10-3 and TRBJ2-2; 10 bases align to TRBD1. Per the germline V gene, CDR1 is ENHRY and CDR2 is SYGVKD. J was trimmed by 2 bases and V by 5 bases; bases with no gene match: 2. The CDR3 length is 15 residues. CDR3 DNA: TGTGCCATCAGTATGACAGGGGGCAACACCGGGGAGCTGTTTTTT. Protein: CAISMTGGNTGELFF.

The V and J genes are TRBV30 and TRBJ2-3; TRBD2 agrees at 13 bases. With V trimmed by 0 bases and J by 3 bases, 9 bases remained unmatched. Germline CDR1 and CDR2: GTSNPN and SVGIG (reference sequence). The CDR3 has 18 residues. The CDR3 loop is CAWSVGRTSGGGTDTQYF. In DNA form, the CDR3 reads TGTGCCTGGAGTGTCGGTCGAACTAGCGGGGGGGGGACAGATACGCAGTATTTT. Looking up the rest from reference TRBV30 and TRBJ2-3 gives the full variable domain: SQTIHQWPATLVQPVGSPLSLECTVEGTSNPNLYWYRQAAGRGLQLLFYSVGIGQISSEVPQNLSASRPQDRQFILSSKKLLLSDSGFYLCAWSVGRTSGGGTDTQYFGPGTRLTVL.

CDR3 in amino acids: CACNKSGGGYTF. DNA of the CDR3: TGTGCCTGCAATAAGTCGGGGGGAGGCTACACCTTC. The genes are TRBV30 and TRBJ1-2, with TRBD1 as a possible D gene (5 bases). CDR1 is GTSNPN, CDR2 SVGIG, per germline (reference sequence). Trimming took 6 bases from V and 8 from J, leaving 16 bases between them. The CDR3 loop spans 12 amino acids.